This passage covers 3 T cell receptor beta chains from one sample sequenced in a study of blood T cell repertoires in COVID-19. Clones were sequenced by immunoSEQ multiplex PCR, and TCRdb holds only the in-frame ones, with some missing. The sample lists approximately 300,000 clones; around nine tenths were seen once. Material for sequencing was PBMCs or T cells enriched from blood (not recorded which). The receptors shown here come from a woman between 18 and 29 years old who had recovered from COVID-19.

This sequence joins TRBV27 and TRBJ1-3; D call uncertain. Trimming removed 6 bases at V and 0 bases at J, with 15 bases between. Germline CDR1 and CDR2: MNHEY and SMNVEV (reference sequence). The CDR3 consists of 16 residues. The CDR3 coding sequence is TGTGCCAGCAGCCCCTGGGTAGGAGCCTCTGGAAACACCATATATTTT. Amino acids: CASSPWVGASGNTIYF.

V is TRBV3-1 (or the pseudogene TRBV3-2) and J is TRBJ1-5; D unresolved. The CDR3 loop spans 14 amino acids. Germline-derived CDR1 and CDR2 are LGHDT and YNNKEL (reference sequence). V was clipped by 1 base and J by 6 bases, with 10 bases between them. CDR3 sequence (DNA): TGTGCCAGCAGCCAAGGGTACTCCTCTCAGCCCCAGCATTTT. As protein: CASSQGYSSQPQHF.

This clone was found a few times. V gene TRBV4-3 combines with J gene TRBJ2-6; D is unclear. The V end was cut by 0 bases, the J end by 0 bases, with 15 bases between. CDR3 length: 19 residues. Germline loops: CDR1 LGHNA, CDR2 YSLEER. The DNA for the CDR3 is TGCGCCAGCAGCCAAGATCTCCTTGGCGGAGTCTCTGGGGCCAACGTCCTGACTTTC. Encoded protein: CASSQDLLGGVSGANVLTF.